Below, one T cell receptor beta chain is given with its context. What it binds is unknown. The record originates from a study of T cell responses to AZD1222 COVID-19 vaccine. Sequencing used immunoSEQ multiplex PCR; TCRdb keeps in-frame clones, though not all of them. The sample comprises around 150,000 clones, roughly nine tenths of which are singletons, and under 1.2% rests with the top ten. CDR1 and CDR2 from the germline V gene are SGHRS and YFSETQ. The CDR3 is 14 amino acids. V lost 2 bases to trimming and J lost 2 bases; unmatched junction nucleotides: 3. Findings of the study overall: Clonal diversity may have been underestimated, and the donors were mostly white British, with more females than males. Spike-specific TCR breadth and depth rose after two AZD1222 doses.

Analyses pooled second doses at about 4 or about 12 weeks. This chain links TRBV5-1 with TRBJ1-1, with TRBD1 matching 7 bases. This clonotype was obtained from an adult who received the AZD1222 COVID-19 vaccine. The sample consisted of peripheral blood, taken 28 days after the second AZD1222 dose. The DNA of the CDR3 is TGCGCCAGCAGCTTCCGGGACAGTAACACTGAAGCTTTCTTT. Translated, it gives CASSFRDSNTEAFF.